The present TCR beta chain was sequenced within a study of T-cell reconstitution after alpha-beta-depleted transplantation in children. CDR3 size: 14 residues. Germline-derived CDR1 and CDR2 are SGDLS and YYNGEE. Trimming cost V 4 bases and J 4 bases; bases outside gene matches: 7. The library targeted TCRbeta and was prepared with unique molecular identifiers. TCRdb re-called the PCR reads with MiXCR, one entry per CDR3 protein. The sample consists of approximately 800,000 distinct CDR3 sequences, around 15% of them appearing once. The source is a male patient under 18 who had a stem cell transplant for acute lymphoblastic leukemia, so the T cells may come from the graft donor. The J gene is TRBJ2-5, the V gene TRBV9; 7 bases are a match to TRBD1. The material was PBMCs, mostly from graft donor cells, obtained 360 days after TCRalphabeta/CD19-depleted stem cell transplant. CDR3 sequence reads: CASSSLEGAETQYF. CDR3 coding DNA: TGTGCCAGCAGCTCCCTCGAGGGGGCAGAGACCCAGTACTTC.